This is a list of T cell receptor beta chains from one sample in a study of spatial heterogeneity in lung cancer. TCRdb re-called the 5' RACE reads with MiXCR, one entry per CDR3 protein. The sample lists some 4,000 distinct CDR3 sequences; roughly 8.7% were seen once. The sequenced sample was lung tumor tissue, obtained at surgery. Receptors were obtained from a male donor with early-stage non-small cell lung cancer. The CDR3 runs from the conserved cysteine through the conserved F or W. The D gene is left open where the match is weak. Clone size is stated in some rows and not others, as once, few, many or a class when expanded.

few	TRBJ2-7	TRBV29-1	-	TGCAGCGTTGGGGGCGCCTACGAGCAGTACTTC	CSVGGAYEQYF
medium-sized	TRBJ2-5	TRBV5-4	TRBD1	TGTGCCAGCAGCCCCTGGACAGGGGGTGAAGGAGAGACCCAGTACTTC	CASSPWTGGEGETQYF
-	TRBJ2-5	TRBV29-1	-	TGCAGCGTTGAAGGATTGGACAGAATAGGGACCCAGTACTTC	CSVEGLDRIGTQYF
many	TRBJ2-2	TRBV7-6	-	TGTGCCAGCAGCTTTCTTGGCATAAGGAACACCGGGGAGCTGTTTTTT	CASSFLGIRNTGELFF
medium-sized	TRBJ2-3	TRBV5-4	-	TGTGCCAGCAGCGTCGACAGCACAGATACGCAGTATTTT	CASSVDSTDTQYF
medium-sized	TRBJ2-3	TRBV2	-	TGTGCCAGCGTCAGGGTGGTAGAGGGAGATACGCAGTATTTT	CASVRVVEGDTQYF
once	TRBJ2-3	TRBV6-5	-	TGTGCCAGTAGTTACTCCCGGGGGGCAAAAGATACGCAGTATTTT	CASSYSRGAKDTQYF
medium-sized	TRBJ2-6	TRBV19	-	TGTGCCAGTAGTATCAGGGGTACTGGGGCCAACGTCCTGACTTTC	CASSIRGTGANVLTF
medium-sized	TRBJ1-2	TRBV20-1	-	TGCAGTCCCAGTTCGGGGGGAGCTGGCTACACCTTC	CSPSSGGAGYTF
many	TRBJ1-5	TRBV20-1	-	TGCAGTGCTACGCCCCTTGGGTTTAGGGGCAATCAGCCCCAGCATTTT	CSATPLGFRGNQPQHF
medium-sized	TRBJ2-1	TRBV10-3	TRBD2	TGTGCCATCAGTGACTCCCGCGAGCGGGGGGGAGAGCAGTTCTTC	CAISDSRERGGEQFF
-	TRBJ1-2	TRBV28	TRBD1	TGTGCCAGCAGAGACAGGGTGGCTGGCTACACCTTC	CASRDRVAGYTF
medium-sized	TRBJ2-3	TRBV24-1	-	TGTGCCACCAGTGATTCCTCAACAGATACGCAGTATTTT	CATSDSSTDTQYF
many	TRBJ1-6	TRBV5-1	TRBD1	TGCGCCAGCAGCTTACAGGGGGATAGTAATTCACCCCTCCACTTT	CASSLQGDSNSPLHF
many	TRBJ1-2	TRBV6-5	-	TGTGCCAGCAGTCCGGGACACGGCAACTATGGCTACACCTTC	CASSPGHGNYGYTF
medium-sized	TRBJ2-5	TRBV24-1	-	TGTGCCACCAGTGATGGAGAGACCCAGTACTTC	CATSDGETQYF
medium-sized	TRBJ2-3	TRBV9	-	TGTGCCAGCAGCGTAGTGGGAGACGGCACAGATACGCAGTATTTT	CASSVVGDGTDTQYF
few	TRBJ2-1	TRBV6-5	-	TGTGCCAGCAGTTACCAGGGGATCTCCTACAATGAGCAGTTCTTC	CASSYQGISYNEQFF
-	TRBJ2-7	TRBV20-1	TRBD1	TGCAGTGCTTATCCGGGACAGGGATACTACGAGCAGTACTTC	CSAYPGQGYYEQYF